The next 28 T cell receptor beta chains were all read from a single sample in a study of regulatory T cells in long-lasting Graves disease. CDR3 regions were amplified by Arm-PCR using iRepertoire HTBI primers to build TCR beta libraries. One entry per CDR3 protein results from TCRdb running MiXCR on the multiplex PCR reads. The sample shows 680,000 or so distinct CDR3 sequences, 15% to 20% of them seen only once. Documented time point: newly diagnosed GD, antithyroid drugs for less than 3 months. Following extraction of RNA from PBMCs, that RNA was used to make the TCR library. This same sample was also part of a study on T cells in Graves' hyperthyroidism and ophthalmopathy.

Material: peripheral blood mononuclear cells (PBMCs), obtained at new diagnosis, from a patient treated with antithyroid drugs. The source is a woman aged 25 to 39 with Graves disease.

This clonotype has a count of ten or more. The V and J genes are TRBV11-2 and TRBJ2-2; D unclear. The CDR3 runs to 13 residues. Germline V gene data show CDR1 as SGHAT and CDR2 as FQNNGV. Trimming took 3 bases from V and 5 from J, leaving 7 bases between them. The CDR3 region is CASSFLLTGELFF. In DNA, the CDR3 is TGTGCCAGCAGCTTCCTTCTAACCGGGGAGCTGTTTTTT.

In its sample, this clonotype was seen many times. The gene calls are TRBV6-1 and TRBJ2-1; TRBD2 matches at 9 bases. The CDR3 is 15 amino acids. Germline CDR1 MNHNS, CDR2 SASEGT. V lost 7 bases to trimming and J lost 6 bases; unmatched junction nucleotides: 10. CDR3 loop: CASNTPGTSSNEQFF. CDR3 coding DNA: TGTGCCAGCAACACCCCCGGGACTAGCTCCAATGAGCAGTTCTTC.

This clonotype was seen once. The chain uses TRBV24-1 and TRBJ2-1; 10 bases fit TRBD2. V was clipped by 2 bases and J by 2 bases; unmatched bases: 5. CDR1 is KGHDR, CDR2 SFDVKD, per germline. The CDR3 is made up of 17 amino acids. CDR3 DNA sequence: TGTGCCACCAGTGATTCAGCGGGAGGGCCCCCCTACAATGAGCAGTTCTTC. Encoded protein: CATSDSAGGPPYNEQFF.

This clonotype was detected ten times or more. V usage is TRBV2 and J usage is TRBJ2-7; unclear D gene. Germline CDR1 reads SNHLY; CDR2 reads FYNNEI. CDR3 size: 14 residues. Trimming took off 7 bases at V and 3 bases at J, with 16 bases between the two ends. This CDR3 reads CASTAGRVGYEQYF. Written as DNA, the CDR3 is TGTGCCAGCACGGCAGGCCGGGTTGGCTACGAGCAGTACTTC.

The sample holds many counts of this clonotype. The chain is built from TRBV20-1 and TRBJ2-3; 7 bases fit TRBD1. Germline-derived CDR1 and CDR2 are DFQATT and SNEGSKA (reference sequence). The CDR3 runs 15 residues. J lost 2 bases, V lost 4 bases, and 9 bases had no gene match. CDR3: CSANDRVASTDTQYF. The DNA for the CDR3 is TGCAGTGCTAACGACAGGGTGGCTTCCACAGATACGCAGTATTTT.

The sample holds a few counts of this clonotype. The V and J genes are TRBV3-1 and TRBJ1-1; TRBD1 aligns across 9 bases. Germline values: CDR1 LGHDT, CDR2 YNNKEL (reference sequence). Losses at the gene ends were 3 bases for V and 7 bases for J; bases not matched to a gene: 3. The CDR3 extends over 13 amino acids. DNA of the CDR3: TGTGCCAGCAGCCACGGGACAGGGAATGAAGCTTTCTTT. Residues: CASSHGTGNEAFF.

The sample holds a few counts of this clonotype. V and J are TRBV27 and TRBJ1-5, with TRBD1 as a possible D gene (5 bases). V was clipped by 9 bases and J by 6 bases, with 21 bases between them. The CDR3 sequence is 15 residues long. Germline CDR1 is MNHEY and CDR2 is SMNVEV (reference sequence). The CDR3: CASQAWGGGGQPQHF. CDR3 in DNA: TGTGCCAGTCAGGCGTGGGGGGGGGGGGGTCAGCCCCAGCATTTT.

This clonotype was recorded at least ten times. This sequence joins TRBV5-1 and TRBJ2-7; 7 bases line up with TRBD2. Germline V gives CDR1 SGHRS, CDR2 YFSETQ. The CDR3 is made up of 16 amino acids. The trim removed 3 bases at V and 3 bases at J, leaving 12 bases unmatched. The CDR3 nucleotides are TGCGCCAGCAGCTGGGGGAGCGGGACCTTCGGCTACGAGCAGTACTTC. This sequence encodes CASSWGSGTFGYEQYF.

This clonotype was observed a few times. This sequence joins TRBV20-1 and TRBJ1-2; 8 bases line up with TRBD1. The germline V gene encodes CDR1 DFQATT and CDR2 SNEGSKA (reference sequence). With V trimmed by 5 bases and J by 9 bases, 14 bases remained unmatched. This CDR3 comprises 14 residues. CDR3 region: CSAAYPGQAFRYTF. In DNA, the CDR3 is TGCAGTGCTGCTTATCCGGGACAGGCCTTTCGCTACACCTTC.

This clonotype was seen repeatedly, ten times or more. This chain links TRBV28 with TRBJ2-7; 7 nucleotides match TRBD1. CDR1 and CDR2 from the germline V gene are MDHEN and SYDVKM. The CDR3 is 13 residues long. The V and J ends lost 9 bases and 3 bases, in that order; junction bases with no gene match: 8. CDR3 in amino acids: CASLSWDSYEQYF. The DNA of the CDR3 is TGTGCCAGTCTGAGCTGGGACAGCTACGAGCAGTACTTC.

CDR3 protein: CASSQTASNQPQHF. The CDR3 nucleotides read TGTGCCAGCAGCCAGACAGCAAGCAATCAGCCCCAGCATTTT. The J gene is TRBJ1-5, the V gene TRBV9, with D possibly matching TRBD1 (5 bases). The CDR3 consists of 14 residues. Germline CDR1 is SGDLS and CDR2 is YYNGEE. Trimming took off 4 bases at V and 1 base at J, with 9 bases between the two ends. Looking up the rest from reference TRBV9 and TRBJ1-5 gives the full variable domain: DSGVTQTPKHLITATGQRVTLRCSPRSGDLSVYWYQQSLDQGLQFLIQYYNGEERAKGNILERFSAQQFPDLHSELNLSSLELGDSALYFCASSQTASNQPQHFGDGTRLSIL.

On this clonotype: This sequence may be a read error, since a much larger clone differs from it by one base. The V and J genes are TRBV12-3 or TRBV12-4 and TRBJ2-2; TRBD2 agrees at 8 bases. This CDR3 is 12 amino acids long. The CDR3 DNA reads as TGTGCCAGCAGTTTAGCGCGGGGGGAGCTGCTTTTT. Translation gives CASSLARGELLF.

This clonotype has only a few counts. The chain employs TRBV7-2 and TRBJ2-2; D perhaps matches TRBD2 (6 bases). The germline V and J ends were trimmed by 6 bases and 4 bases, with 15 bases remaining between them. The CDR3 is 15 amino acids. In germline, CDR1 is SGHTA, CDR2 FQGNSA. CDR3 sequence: CASRVRDFVTGELFF. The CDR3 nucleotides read TGTGCCAGCAGGGTCAGGGACTTCGTCACCGGGGAGCTGTTTTTT.

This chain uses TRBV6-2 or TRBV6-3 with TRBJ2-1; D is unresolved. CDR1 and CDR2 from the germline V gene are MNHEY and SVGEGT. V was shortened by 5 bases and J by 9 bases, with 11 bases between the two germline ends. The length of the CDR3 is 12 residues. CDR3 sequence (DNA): TGTGCCAGCAGTCCCCCCTATGGTGAGCAGTTCTTC. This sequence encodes CASSPPYGEQFF.

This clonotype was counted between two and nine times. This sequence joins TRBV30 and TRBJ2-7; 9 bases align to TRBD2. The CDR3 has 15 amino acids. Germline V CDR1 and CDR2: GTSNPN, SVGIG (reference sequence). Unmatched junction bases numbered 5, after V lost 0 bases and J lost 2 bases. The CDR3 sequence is CAWSVTTSGPYEQYF. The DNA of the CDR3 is TGTGCCTGGAGTGTAACTACTAGCGGGCCCTACGAGCAGTACTTC.

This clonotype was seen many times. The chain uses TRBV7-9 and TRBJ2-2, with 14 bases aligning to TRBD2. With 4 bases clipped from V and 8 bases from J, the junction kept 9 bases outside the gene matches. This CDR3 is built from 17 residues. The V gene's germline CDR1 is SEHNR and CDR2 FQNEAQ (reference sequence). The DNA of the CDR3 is TGTGCCAGCAGCTCTCTCGTGGGACTAGCGGGAGCTGGGGAGCTGTTTTTT. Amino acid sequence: CASSSLVGLAGAGELFF.

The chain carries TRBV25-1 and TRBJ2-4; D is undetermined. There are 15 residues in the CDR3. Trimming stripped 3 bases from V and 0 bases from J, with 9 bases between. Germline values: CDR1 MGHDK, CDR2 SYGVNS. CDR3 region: CASSETALAKNIQYF. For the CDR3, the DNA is TGTGCCAGCAGTGAGACGGCCCTAGCCAAAAACATTCAGTACTTC.

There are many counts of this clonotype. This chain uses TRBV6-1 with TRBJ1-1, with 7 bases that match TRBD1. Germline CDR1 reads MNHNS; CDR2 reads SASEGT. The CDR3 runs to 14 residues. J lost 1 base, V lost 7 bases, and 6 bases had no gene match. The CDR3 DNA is TGTGCCAGCACCCAACAGGGGAGGAACACTGAAGCTTTCTTT. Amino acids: CASTQQGRNTEAFF.

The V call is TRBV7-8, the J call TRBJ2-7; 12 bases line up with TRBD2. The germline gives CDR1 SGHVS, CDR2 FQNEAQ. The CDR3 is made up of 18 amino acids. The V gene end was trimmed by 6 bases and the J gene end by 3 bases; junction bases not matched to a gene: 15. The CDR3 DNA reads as TGTGCCAGCAGTTTCCGGACTAGCGGGATTCCGGGCTACTACGAGCAGTACTTC. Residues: CASSFRTSGIPGYYEQYF.

The CDR3 nucleotides are TGTGCCAGCAGCTCAATCCCGACAGGGGGCAAGCATTCACCCCTCCACTTT. This gives the protein CASSSIPTGGKHSPLHF. The V and J genes are TRBV7-9 and TRBJ1-6; TRBD1 agrees at 10 bases. In germline, CDR1 is SEHNR, CDR2 FQNEAQ (reference sequence). With 4 bases clipped from V and 8 bases from J, the junction kept 11 bases outside the gene matches. The CDR3 is made up of 17 amino acids. The variable domain in full, with the rest retrieved from reference TRBV7-9 and TRBJ1-6, is DTGVSQNPRHKITKRGQNVTFRCDPISEHNRLYWYRQTLGQGPEFLTYFQNEAQLEKSRLLSDRFSAERPKGSFSTLEIQRTEQGDSAMYLCASSSIPTGGKHSPLHFGNGTRLTVT.

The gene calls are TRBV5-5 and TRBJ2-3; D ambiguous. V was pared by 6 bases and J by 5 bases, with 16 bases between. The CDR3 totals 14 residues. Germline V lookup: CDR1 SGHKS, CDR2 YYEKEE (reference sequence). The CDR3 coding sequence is TGTGCCAGCACCCTAGGACCGGTCCGAGATACGCAGTATTTT. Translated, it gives CASTLGPVRDTQYF.

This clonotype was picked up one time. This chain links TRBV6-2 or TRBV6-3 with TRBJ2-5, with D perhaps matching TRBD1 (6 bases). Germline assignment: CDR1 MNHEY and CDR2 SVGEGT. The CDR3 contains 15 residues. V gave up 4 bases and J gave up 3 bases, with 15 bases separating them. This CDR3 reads CASSSTAGEKETQYF. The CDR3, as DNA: TGTGCCAGCAGTTCCACAGCAGGGGAGAAAGAGACCCAGTACTTC.

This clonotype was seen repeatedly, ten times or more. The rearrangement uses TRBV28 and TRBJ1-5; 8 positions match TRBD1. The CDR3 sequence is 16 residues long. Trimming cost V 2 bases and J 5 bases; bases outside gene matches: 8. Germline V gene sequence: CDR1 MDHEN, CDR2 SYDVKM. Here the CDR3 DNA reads TGTGCCAGCAGTTTAACTTCCGGGACAGGATATCAGCCCCAGCATTTT. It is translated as CASSLTSGTGYQPQHF.

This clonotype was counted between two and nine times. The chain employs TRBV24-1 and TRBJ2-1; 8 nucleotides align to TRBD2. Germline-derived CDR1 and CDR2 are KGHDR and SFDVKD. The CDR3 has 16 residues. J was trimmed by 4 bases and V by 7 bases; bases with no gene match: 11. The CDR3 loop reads CATSRDSGMGYNEQFF. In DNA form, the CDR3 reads TGTGCCACCAGCAGAGATAGCGGGATGGGTTACAATGAGCAGTTCTTC.

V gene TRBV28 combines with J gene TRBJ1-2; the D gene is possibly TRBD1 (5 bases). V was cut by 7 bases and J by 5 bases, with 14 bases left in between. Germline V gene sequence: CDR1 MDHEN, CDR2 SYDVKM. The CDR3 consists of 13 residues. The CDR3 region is CASTLGGGYGYTF. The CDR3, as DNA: TGTGCCAGCACCTTGGGGGGGGGGTATGGCTACACCTTC.

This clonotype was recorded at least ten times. The CDR3 region has the DNA TGTGCCAGCAGCCGAACAACCTACGAGCAGTACTTC. It yields the protein CASSRTTYEQYF. The chain uses TRBV3-1 and TRBJ2-7; D gene ambiguous. In germline, CDR1 is LGHDT, CDR2 YNNKEL (reference sequence). CDR3 length: 12 amino acids. Trimming removed 4 bases from V and 2 bases from J, with 6 bases in between.

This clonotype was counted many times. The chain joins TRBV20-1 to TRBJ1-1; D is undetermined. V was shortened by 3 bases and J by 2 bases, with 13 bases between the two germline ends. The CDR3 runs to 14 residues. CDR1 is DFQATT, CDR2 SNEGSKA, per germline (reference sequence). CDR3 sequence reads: CSARGGGRNTEAFF. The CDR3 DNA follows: TGCAGTGCTAGGGGAGGCGGCAGAAACACTGAAGCTTTCTTT.

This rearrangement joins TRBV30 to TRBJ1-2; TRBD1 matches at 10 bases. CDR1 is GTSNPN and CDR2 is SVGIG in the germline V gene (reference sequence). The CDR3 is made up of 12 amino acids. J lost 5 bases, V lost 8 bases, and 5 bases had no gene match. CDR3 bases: TGTGCCCGTGGGGACAGGGGTTATGGCTACACCTTC. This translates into CARGDRGYGYTF. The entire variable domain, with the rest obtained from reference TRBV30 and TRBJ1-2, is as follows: SQTIHQWPATLVQPVGSPLSLECTVEGTSNPNLYWYRQAAGRGLQLLFYSVGIGQISSEVPQNLSASRPQDRQFILSSKKLLLSDSGFYLCARGDRGYGYTFGSGTRLTVV.